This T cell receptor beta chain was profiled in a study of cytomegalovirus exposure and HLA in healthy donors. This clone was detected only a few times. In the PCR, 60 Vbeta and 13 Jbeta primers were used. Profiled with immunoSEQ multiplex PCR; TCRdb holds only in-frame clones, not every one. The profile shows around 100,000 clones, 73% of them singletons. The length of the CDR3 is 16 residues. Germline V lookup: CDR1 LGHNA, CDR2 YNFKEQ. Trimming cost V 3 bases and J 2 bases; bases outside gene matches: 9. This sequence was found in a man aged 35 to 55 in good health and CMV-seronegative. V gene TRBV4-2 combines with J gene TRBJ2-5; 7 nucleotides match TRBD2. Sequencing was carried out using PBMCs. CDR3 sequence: CASSHIGASGQETQYF. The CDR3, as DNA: TGTGCCAGCAGCCACATTGGGGCTAGCGGTCAAGAGACCCAGTACTTC.